The rows below give T cell receptor beta chains drawn from one sample of a study of cytomegalovirus exposure and HLA in healthy donors. Assay used: immunoSEQ multiplex PCR; TCRdb lists only in-frame clones, some missing. The data contain around 67,000 clones, about 80% of them singletons. Sequencing was carried out using PBMCs. The receptors come from a man aged 18 to 35 in good health and CMV-seropositive. CDR3s include the opening cysteine and the closing phenylalanine or tryptophan. D genes are given only for firm matches. Only part of the rows carry a size: once, few, many, or a class if the clone is expanded.

v_gene	j_gene	d_gene	abundance	CDR3nt	CDR3aa
TRBV30	TRBJ1-2	TRBD1	-	TGTGCCTGGAATACACAGGGGGCAAACGGCTACACCTTC	CAWNTQGANGYTF
TRBV11-2	TRBJ2-7	TRBD1	medium-sized	TGTGCCAGCAGCGCGAAGACAGGGGTGAACTACGAGCAGTACTTC	CASSAKTGVNYEQYF
TRBV29-1	TRBJ1-1	-	-	TGCAGCGTCGTGAGGCAGGGGAAATACACTGAAGCTTTCTTT	CSVVRQGKYTEAFF
TRBV10-2	TRBJ1-2	-	-	TGCGCCAGCAGTGAGTCGAGGTCGGGTTCCGGTGGCTACACCTTC	CASSESRSGSGGYTF
TRBV10-3	TRBJ1-1	TRBD1	-	TGTGCCACCCAGCCGACAGGGGGGATCGCTGAAGCTTTCTTT	CATQPTGGIAEAFF
TRBV7-6	TRBJ2-7	-	-	TGTGCCAGCAGTCAAGAGGTCGGTTCCTACGAGCAGTACTTC	CASSQEVGSYEQYF
TRBV7-2	TRBJ2-1	-	once	TGTGCCAGCAGCCCAACCTGGGGGGGCCAGAGGGAGCAGTTCTTC	CASSPTWGGQREQFF
TRBV10-3	TRBJ1-4	TRBD1	-	TGTGCCATCAGCCCCGGGACAGGGGCCGAAAAACTGTTTTTT	CAISPGTGAEKLFF
TRBV13	TRBJ1-5	-	-	TGTGCCAGCAGCTTATCCGACCAGGGGAGCAATCAGCCCCAGCATTTT	CASSLSDQGSNQPQHF
TRBV6-1	TRBJ2-1	-	few	TGTGCCAGCAGTGGACTAGAGGGATTCAATGAGCAGTTCTTC	CASSGLEGFNEQFF
TRBV30	TRBJ1-6	TRBD1	few	TGTGCCTGGAGGGGACAGGGGGATTCACCCCTCCACTTT	CAWRGQGDSPLHF
TRBV18	TRBJ1-4	TRBD1	few	TGTGCCAGCTCACGGACAGGTCGTAATGAAAAACTGTTTTTT	CASSRTGRNEKLFF
TRBV5-1	TRBJ1-1	-	few	TGCGCCAGCAGCGCCGCGGGGACTGAAGCTTTCTTT	CASSAAGTEAFF
TRBV5-8	TRBJ1-2	TRBD1	-	TGTGCCAGCAGACGTGACAGGGTGGAAGGCTACACCTTC	CASRRDRVEGYTF
TRBV28	TRBJ2-2	-	-	TGTGCCAGCATCTCCAGGGGCGCCGGGGAGCTGTTTTTT	CASISRGAGELFF
TRBV27	TRBJ2-1	TRBD1	-	TGTGCCAGCAGTGGGACAGGGGGCCAAGACAATGAGCAGTTCTTC	CASSGTGGQDNEQFF
TRBV5-4	TRBJ1-1	-	-	TGTGCCAGCAGCTTGGTTGGGGGCCGTCCTGAAGCTTTCTTT	CASSLVGGRPEAFF
TRBV13	TRBJ2-1	TRBD2	-	TGTGCCAGCAGCTTAGGGACTAGCGGGGTCAATGAGCAGTTCTTC	CASSLGTSGVNEQFF
TRBV12-5	TRBJ2-5	-	-	TGTGCTAGTGGTCGTGGGGGGGGCGAAGAGACCCAGTACTTC	CASGRGGGEETQYF
TRBV6-5	TRBJ2-7	-	few	TGTGCCAGCAGTCCACAGCCCCCGGAGCAGTACTTC	CASSPQPPEQYF
TRBV29-1	TRBJ2-3	-	-	TGCAGCGTTGCTACTATTCACACAGATACGCAGTATTTT	CSVATIHTDTQYF
TRBV5-1	TRBJ2-3	-	-	TGCGCCAGCAGCTTGTTCCTGCTACCAGATACGCAGTATTTT	CASSLFLLPDTQYF
TRBV28	TRBJ2-2	-	-	TGTGCCAGCAGTTTCCTACCGGGTTCAACCGGGGAGCTGTTTTTT	CASSFLPGSTGELFF
TRBV12-5	TRBJ2-1	-	once	TGTGCTAGTGGCGGACAGCTTTCCTACAATGAGCAGTTCTTC	CASGGQLSYNEQFF
TRBV10-3	TRBJ2-6	TRBD1	many	TGTGCCACCTCCGGGACAGGCCAGTCTGGGGCCAACGTCCTGACTTTC	CATSGTGQSGANVLTF